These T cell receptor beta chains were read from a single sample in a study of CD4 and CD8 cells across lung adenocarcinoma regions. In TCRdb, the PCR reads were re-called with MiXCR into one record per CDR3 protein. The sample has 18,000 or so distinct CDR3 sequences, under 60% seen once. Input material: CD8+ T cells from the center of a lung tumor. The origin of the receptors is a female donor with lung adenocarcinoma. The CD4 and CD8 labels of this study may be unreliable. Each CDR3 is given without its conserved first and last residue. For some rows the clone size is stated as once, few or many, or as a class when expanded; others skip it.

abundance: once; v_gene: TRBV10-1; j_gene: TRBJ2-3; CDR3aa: ASSESTLGDTQY
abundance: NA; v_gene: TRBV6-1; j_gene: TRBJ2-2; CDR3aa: ASKGQGGPDTQF
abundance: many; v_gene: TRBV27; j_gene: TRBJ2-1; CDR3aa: ASSLGGQYYNEQF
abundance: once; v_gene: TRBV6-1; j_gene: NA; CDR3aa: ASSELGAYEQY
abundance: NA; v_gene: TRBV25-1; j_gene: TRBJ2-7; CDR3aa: ASSGDKGFSYEQY
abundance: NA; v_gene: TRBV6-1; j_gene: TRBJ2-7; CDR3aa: ATADRDYEQY
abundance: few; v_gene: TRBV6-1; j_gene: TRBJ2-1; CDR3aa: ASSELTFSYNEQF
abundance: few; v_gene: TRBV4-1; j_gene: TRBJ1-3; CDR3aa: ASSQDPRGLSGNTIY
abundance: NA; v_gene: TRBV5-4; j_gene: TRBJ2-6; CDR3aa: ASSLVGRGKLAGVSGANVLT
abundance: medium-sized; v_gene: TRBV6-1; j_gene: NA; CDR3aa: ASSPPTGGHDEQY
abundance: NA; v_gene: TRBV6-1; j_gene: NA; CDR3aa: ASSEGHGGREKDTQY
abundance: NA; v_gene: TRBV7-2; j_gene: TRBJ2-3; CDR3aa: ASSLGQYTETQY
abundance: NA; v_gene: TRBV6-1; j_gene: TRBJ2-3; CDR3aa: ASRGGQATDTQY
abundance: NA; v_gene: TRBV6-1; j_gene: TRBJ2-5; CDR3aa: ASRRRGRRETQY
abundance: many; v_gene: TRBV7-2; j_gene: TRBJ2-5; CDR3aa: ASSGNQGAETQY
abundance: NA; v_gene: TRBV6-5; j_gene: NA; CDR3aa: ASSLVGGGYEQY
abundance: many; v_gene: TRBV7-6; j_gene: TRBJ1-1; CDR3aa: ASSFQGPEVATEAF
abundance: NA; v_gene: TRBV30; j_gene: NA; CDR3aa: AWDSLSEQY
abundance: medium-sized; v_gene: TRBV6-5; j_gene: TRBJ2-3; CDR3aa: ASSYSLVAGVLGDTQY
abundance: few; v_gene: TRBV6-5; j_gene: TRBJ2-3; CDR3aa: ASSYGRGPSTDTQY
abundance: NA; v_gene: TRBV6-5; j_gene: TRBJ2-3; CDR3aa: ASSYFRTDTQY
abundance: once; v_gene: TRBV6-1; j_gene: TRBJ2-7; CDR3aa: ASSDYPGSSREQY
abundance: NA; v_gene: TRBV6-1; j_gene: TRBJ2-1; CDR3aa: ASSPRTSGGLLAKNIQF
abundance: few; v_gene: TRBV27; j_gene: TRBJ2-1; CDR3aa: ASSPGTGVPWQF
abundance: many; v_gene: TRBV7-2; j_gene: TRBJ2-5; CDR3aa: ASSTLQETQY
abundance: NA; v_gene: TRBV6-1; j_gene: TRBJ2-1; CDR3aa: ASSEESGGYNEQF
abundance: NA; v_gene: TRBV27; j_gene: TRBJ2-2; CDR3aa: ASSRVGTMNTGELF
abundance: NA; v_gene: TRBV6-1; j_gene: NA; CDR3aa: ASSARTGGGTGEQY
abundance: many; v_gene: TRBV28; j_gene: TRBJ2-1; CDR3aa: ASSLALADNEQF
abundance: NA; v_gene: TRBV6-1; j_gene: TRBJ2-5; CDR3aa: ASSEHGFPQETQY
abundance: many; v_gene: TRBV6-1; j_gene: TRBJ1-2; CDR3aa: ASSPQQSTGGYGYT
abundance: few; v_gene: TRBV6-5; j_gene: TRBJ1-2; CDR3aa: ASSWGGAGYT
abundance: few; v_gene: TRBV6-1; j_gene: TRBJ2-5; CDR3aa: ASSDYTGRGTQY
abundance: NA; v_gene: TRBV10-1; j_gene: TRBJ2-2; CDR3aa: ASSQGEGTDALF
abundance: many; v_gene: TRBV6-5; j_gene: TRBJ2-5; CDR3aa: ASSRTPDRQETQY
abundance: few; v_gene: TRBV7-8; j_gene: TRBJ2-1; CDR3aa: ASSPTTHPYEQF
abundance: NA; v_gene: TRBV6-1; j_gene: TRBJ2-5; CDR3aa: ASSSPGGPSPETQY
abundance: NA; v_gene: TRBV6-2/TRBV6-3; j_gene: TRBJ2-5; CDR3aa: ASRGTSVETQY